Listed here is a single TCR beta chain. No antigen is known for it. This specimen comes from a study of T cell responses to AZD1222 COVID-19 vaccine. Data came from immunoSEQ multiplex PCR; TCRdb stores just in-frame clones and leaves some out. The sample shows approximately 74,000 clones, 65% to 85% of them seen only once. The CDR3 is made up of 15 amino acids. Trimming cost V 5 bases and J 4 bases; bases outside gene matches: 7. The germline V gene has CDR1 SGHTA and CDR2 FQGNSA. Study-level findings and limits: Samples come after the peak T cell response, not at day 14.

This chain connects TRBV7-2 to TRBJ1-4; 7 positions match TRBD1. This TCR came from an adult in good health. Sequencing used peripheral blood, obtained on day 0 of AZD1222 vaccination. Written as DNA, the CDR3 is TGTGCCAGCAGCCCGAGACAGGGCTTTAATGAAAAACTGTTTTTT. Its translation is CASSPRQGFNEKLFF.